This T cell receptor (beta chain) was profiled in a study of CD8 T cells in ankylosing spondylitis. General study findings and limits: Disease-linked clones, CD8+, were relatively rare in peripheral blood. The study identified a TCR beta motif of roughly eight highly homologous variants that appeared characteristic of ankylosing spondylitis blood. From matched ankylosing spondylitis synovial fluid, disease-linked clones were reportedly recovered at significantly enriched levels.

Library preparation for TCR beta used quantitative 5'-RACE with molecular barcodes. Each CDR3 protein is one row after TCRdb ran MiXCR on the 5' RACE reads. The sample has roughly 240,000 distinct CDR3 sequences, roughly 8.2% seen once; the top ten hold approximately 5%. V was cut by 4 bases and J by 0 bases, with 17 bases left in between. CDR1 and CDR2 from the germline V gene are LGHNA and YSLEER. The CDR3 loop spans 17 amino acids. This clonotype came up many times. Its antigen is unidentified. This chain connects TRBV4-3 to TRBJ2-3; possibly TRBD1 or TRBD2 for D (5 bases each). This clonotype originated in a female donor with ankylosing spondylitis or in good health (not recorded which). What was sequenced was blood, either unsorted or a sorted T cell fraction (not recorded which). The CDR3 coding sequence is TGCGCCAGCAGCCGAGGGGCTGGCGGAGGAAGCACAGATACGCAGTATTTT. Its translation: CASSRGAGGGSTDTQYF.